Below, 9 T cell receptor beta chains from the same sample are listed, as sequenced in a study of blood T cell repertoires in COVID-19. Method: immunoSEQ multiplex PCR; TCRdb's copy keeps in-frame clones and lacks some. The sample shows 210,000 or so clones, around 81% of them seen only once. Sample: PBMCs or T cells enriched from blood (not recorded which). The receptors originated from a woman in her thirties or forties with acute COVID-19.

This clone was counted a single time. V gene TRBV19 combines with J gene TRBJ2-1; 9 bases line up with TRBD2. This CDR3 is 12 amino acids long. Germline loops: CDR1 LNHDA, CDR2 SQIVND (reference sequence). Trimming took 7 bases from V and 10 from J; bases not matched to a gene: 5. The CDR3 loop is CASNTLAGEQFF. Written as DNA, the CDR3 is TGTGCCAGTAACACCCTAGCGGGAGAGCAGTTCTTC.

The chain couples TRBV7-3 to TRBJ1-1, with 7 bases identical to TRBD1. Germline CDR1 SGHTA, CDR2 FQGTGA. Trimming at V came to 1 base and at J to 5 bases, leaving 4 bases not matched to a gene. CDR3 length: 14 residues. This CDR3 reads CASSLKGQETEAFF. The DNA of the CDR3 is TGTGCCAGCAGCTTAAAAGGACAGGAGACTGAAGCTTTCTTT.

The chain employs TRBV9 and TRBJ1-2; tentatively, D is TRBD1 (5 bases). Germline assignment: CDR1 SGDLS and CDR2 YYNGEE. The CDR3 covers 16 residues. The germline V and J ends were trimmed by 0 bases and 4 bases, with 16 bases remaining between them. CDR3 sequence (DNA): TGTGCCAGCAGCGTAGCTGGGGCAGGAGCAAGCTATGGCTACACCTTC. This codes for CASSVAGAGASYGYTF.

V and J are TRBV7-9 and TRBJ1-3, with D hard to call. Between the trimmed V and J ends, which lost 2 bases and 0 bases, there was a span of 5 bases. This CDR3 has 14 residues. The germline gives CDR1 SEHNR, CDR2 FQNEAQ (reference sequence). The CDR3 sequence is CASSLSVSGNTIYF. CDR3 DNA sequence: TGTGCCAGCAGCTTATCCGTCTCTGGAAACACCATATATTTT.

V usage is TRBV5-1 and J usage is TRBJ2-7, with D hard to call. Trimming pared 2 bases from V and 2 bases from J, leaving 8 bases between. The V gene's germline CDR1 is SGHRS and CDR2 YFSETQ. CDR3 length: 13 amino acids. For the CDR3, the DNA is TGCGCCAGCAGCTTAACTATTACCTACGAGCAGTACTTC. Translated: CASSLTITYEQYF.

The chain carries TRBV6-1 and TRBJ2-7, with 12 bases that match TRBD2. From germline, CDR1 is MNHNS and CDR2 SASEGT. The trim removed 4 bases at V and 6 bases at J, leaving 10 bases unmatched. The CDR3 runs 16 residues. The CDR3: CASSGPSGRVGGEQYF. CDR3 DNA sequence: TGTGCCAGCAGTGGGCCTAGCGGGAGGGTGGGCGGCGAGCAGTACTTC.

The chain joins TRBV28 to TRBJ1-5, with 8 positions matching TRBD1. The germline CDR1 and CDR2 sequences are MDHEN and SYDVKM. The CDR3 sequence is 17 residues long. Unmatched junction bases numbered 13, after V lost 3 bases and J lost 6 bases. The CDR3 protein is CASSFLRGQGALQPQHF. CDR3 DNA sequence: TGTGCCAGCAGTTTTCTACGTGGGCAGGGGGCACTTCAGCCCCAGCATTTT.

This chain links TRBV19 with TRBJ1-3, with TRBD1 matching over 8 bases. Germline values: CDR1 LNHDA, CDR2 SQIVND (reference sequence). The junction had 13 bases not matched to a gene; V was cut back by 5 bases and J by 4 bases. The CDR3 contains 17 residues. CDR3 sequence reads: CASSENPWTGPGNTIYF. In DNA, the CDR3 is TGTGCCAGTAGTGAAAACCCATGGACAGGGCCAGGAAACACCATATATTTT.

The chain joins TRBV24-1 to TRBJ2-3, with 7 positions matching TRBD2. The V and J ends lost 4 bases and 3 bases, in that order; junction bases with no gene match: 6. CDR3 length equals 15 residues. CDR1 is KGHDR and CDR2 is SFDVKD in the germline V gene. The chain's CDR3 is CATSDAGEGTDTQYF. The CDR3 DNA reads TGTGCCACCAGTGACGCGGGGGAAGGGACAGATACGCAGTATTTT.